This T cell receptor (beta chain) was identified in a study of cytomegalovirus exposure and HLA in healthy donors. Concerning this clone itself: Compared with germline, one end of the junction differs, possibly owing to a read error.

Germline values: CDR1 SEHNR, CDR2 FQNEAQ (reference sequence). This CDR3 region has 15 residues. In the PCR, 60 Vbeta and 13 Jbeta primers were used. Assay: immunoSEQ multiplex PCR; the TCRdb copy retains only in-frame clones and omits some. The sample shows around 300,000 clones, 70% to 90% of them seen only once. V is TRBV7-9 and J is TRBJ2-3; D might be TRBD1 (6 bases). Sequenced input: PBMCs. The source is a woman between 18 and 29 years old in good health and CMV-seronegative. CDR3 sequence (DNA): TGTTCCAGCAGCGTGGGGGCGACTGTCACAGATACGCAGTATTTT. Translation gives CSSSVGATVTDTQYF.